The entry below gives a single T cell receptor (beta chain) sequence along with its context. What it binds is unknown. CDR1 is SGHRS and CDR2 is YFSETQ in the germline V gene. There are 14 residues in the CDR3. V gave up 6 bases and J gave up 5 bases; unmatched junction bases: 10. This specimen belongs to a study of shared clonotypes between healthy human individuals. Study-level points and caveats: Across four donors, naive CD4 shared roughly 5.1%, naive CD8 more than 3%, memory CD4 roughly 2.5%, memory CD8 around 0.36%.

The protocol was immunoSEQ multiplex PCR, while the TCRdb copy is restricted to in-frame clones and leaves out a portion. The table lists about 1.5 million clones, roughly 96% of them singletons. This sequence was found in a man aged 25-40 years in good health. Sample: naive CD4+ T cells sorted from blood. The subset denotes: CD45RA+ positively selected. V gene TRBV5-1 combines with J gene TRBJ2-5, with TRBD1 matching 7 bases. DNA for the CDR3: TGCGCCAGCATTGACCCACAGGGGTCGGAGACCCAGTACTTC. The encoded protein is CASIDPQGSETQYF.